The next 16 T cell receptor beta chains were all read from a single sample in a study of cytotoxic CD8 clonotypes in ibrutinib-treated CLL. Sequencing used immunoSEQ multiplex PCR; TCRdb keeps in-frame clones, though not all of them. The sample holds about 160,000 clones, about 80% seen once. Sequencing was performed on PBMCs, taken after 12 months of ibrutinib treatment. The receptors here all came from a human donor with chronic lymphocytic leukemia.

The genes are TRBV4-3 and TRBJ2-7; TRBD1 agrees at 12 bases. CDR1 and CDR2 (germline): LGHNA, YSLEER. Trimming at V came to 4 bases and at J to 0 bases, leaving 1 base not matched to a gene. This CDR3 contains 15 residues. CDR3 loop: CASSPGQGASYEQYF. The CDR3 DNA reads as TGCGCCAGCAGCCCGGGACAGGGGGCCTCCTACGAGCAGTACTTC.

This CDR3 reads CAISEARGSRDTQYF. CDR3 nucleotide sequence: TGTGCCATCAGTGAGGCAAGGGGGTCAAGAGATACGCAGTATTTT. The chain couples TRBV10-3 to TRBJ2-3; tentative D call: TRBD1 (6 bases). The germline V gene has CDR1 ENHRY and CDR2 SYGVKD. This CDR3 has 15 amino acids. V lost 2 bases, J lost 5 bases, and 14 bases lay in between.

The V call is TRBV5-1, the J call TRBJ2-7, with a tentative D call TRBD1 (6 bases). The V gene lost 4 bases and the J gene lost 5 bases, with 10 bases spanning the gap. The CDR3 has 12 residues. CDR1 is SGHRS and CDR2 is YFSETQ in the germline V gene. The CDR3 region is CASSRDIDEQYF. CDR3 DNA sequence: TGCGCCAGCAGCCGGGACATCGACGAGCAGTACTTC.

V gene TRBV28 combines with J gene TRBJ1-4, with a weak D call TRBD1 (5 bases). The germline V gene encodes CDR1 MDHEN and CDR2 SYDVKM. V was pared by 8 bases and J by 4 bases, with 14 bases between. The CDR3 consists of 14 residues. CDR3 coding DNA: TGTGCCAGCGTTGACCGGGACGGTAATGAAAAACTGTTTTTT. As protein: CASVDRDGNEKLFF.

The V and J genes are TRBV5-6 and TRBJ2-7; 8 bases map to TRBD1. Germline CDR1 and CDR2: SGHDT and YYEEEE. The CDR3 has 15 residues. J was trimmed by 6 bases and V by 6 bases; bases with no gene match: 14. CDR3 nucleotide sequence: TGTGCCAGCAACCCCGCGGGCCCCGGACAGGGCGAGCAGTACTTC. Its translation is CASNPAGPGQGEQYF.

This clone was seen at least ten times. CDR3 loop: CAISQGANEQYF. The CDR3 DNA is TGTGCCATCAGTCAGGGGGCCAACGAGCAGTACTTC. The chain employs TRBV10-3 and TRBJ2-7, with 8 positions matching TRBD1. J gave up 5 bases and V 5 bases, and 2 bases lay outside the gene matches. There are 12 residues in the CDR3. Germline V gene lookup returns CDR1 ENHRY and CDR2 SYGVKD.

The chain employs TRBV27 and TRBJ1-1; no clear D. This CDR3 comprises 14 residues. Per the germline V gene, CDR1 is MNHEY and CDR2 is SMNVEV (reference sequence). The V and J ends lost 8 bases and 1 base respectively, with 14 bases between them. The CDR3 DNA reads TGTGCCAGCTTAAACCGGGCCACGAACACTGAAGCTTTCTTT. Translated: CASLNRATNTEAFF.

The rearrangement joins TRBV28 to TRBJ2-7; 8 positions match TRBD1. Losses at the gene ends were 9 bases for V and 4 bases for J; bases not matched to a gene: 5. Germline V lookup: CDR1 MDHEN, CDR2 SYDVKM. The CDR3 length is 12 residues. CDR3 in DNA: TGTGCCAGTGACAGGGGTTCGTACGAGCAGTACTTC. It specifies CASDRGSYEQYF.

The rearrangement links TRBV9 to TRBJ2-5; D unresolved. CDR3 length equals 14 residues. With 3 bases removed from V and 5 bases from J, the gap between germline ends came to 14 bases. CDR1 is SGDLS and CDR2 is YYNGEE in the germline V gene. Here the CDR3 DNA reads TGTGCCAGCAGCGCGTCAACCGTGGGGGAGACCCAGTACTTC. The encoded protein is CASSASTVGETQYF.

This sequence joins TRBV7-9 and TRBJ2-7; D may correspond to TRBD1 or TRBD2 (5 bases each). The ends were cut back, 3 bases at V and 4 bases at J, with 16 bases in the middle. The germline gives CDR1 SEHNR, CDR2 FQNEAQ (reference sequence). This CDR3 is built from 15 residues. The CDR3, as DNA: TGTGCCAGCAGCTTTTCGGTTGCAGGGACGTACGAGCAGTACTTC. It encodes CASSFSVAGTYEQYF.

In its sample, this clone was seen a few times. The V call is TRBV6-1, the J call TRBJ2-7; 9 bases match TRBD2. The CDR3 runs 14 residues. In germline, CDR1 is MNHNS, CDR2 SASEGT. The V segment lost 7 bases and the J segment 3 bases; nucleotides outside the gene matches: 7. CDR3 in amino acids: CASTLPSGDYEQYF. DNA for the CDR3: TGTGCCAGCACCCTTCCTAGCGGGGACTACGAGCAGTACTTC.

V usage is TRBV18 and J usage is TRBJ1-1; D is perhaps TRBD1 (6 bases). Germline V CDR1 and CDR2: KGHSH, LQKENI. The V and J ends lost 4 bases and 0 bases respectively, with 12 bases between them. The CDR3 extends over 15 amino acids. CDR3 DNA: TGTGCCAGCTCACTGGAGACAGGAATGAACACTGAAGCTTTCTTT. It encodes CASSLETGMNTEAFF.

The V and J genes are TRBV10-3 and TRBJ2-7, with a tentative D call TRBD1 (5 bases). The CDR3 is 15 amino acids. Trimming shortened V by 3 bases and J by 5 bases, and 17 bases separated the two germline ends. Per the germline V gene, CDR1 is ENHRY and CDR2 is SYGVKD. The chain's CDR3 is CAISDMGQGGDEQYF. CDR3 coding DNA: TGTGCCATCAGTGATATGGGGCAGGGTGGGGACGAGCAGTACTTC.

V gene TRBV9 combines with J gene TRBJ2-7; TRBD1 agrees at 10 bases. CDR3 length equals 16 residues. Germline lookup yields CDR1 SGDLS and CDR2 YYNGEE. Trimming took 1 base from V and 6 from J; bases not matched to a gene: 10. CDR3 nucleotides: TGTGCCAGCAGCGTATCCCTCGGGACAGGGGAGGGCGAGCAGTACTTC. Amino acid sequence: CASSVSLGTGEGEQYF.

This chain uses TRBV19 with TRBJ1-1; possibly TRBD1 for D (6 bases). Deletions cut 6 bases from V and 3 bases from J, with 20 bases between. The CDR3 is 16 residues long. Per the germline V gene, CDR1 is LNHDA and CDR2 is SQIVND (reference sequence). CDR3 loop: CASSRAQGIGYTEAFF. As DNA, the CDR3 is TGTGCCAGTAGCCGAGCCCAGGGGATCGGTTACACTGAAGCTTTCTTT.

This clone has only a few counts. This chain connects TRBV28 to TRBJ2-7; D gene unclear. The CDR3 loop spans 16 amino acids. With 5 bases removed from V and 2 bases from J, the gap between germline ends came to 19 bases. From germline, CDR1 is MDHEN and CDR2 SYDVKM. The CDR3 DNA follows: TGTGCCAGCAGTCTCCTTAGGTTTGGCCGAACCTACGAGCAGTACTTC. Amino acid sequence: CASSLLRFGRTYEQYF.